The clone carrying this T cell receptor beta chain was detected once. Its antigen is undetermined. Blood CD8+ and CD4+ T cells underwent high-throughput TCR beta sequencing. Healthy donors served as age- and sex-matched controls. This sample is part of a study of CD8 T cells in Susac syndrome. Study results and caveats: The study's TCR sequencing and HLA analysis drew on a certain number of individuals. That number was acknowledged as relatively small.

J was trimmed by 5 bases and V by 2 bases; bases with no gene match: 3. Germline V lookup: CDR1 SNHLY, CDR2 FYNNEI. This CDR3 contains 14 residues. Random-hexamer reverse transcription was applied to roughly 0.5 to 1 ug RNA. A multiplex approach, immunoSEQ multiplex PCR, amplified TCR beta CDR3 across 54 Vbeta and 13 Jbeta. TCRdb processed the immunoSEQ multiplex PCR reads anew with MiXCR; each CDR3 protein has one entry. Of over 100,000 distinct CDR3 sequences in the sample, 90% to 98% are singletons; the top ten hold just over 0.095%. The sample consisted of CD4+ T cells from PBMCs. This chain uses TRBV2 with TRBJ2-3; 8 bases agree with TRBD2. The source of this sequence is a human donor in good health. CDR3 DNA: TGTGCCAGCAGTGAATCCCTAGCGGGAGATACGCAGTATTTT. This encodes CASSESLAGDTQYF.